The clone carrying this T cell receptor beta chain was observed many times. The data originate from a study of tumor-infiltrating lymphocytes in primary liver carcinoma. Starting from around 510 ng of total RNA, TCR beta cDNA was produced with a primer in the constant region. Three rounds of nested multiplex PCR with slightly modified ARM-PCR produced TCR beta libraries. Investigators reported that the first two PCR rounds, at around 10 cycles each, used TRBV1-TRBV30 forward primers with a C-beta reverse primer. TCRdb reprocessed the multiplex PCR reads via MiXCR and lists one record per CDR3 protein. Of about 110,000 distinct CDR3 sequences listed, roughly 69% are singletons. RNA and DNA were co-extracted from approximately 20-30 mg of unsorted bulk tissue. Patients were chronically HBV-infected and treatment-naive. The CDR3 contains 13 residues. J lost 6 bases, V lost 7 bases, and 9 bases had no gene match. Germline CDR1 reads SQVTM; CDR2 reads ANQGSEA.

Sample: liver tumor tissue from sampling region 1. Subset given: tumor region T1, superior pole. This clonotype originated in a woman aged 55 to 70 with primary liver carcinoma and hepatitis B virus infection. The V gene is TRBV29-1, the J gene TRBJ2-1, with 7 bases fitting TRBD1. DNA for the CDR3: TGCAGCGCTTCCCCGGGACAGATCAATGAGCAGTTCTTC. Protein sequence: CSASPGQINEQFF.